This TCR beta chain originates from a study of monozygotic twins with inflammatory bowel disease (dated by TCRdb to about 2019). For the study in its entirety: The complete study included 28 monozygotic twin pairs: 19 IBD-discordant Danish pairs and nine German pairs, of which four were IBD-concordant and five were IBD-discordant. The search for disease-associated traits relied mainly on comparing IBD patients with their genetically identical healthy co-twins within discordant pairs. Each individual had, on average, about 151 000 unique TCRalpha sequences and 181 000 unique TCRbeta sequences available for analysis.

From each donor, a roughly 2.5 ml peripheral blood sample was collected into PAXgene tubes and stored at -80 degrees C. Total RNA was isolated from whole blood with the PAXgene blood miRNA kit on an automated QIAcube, without T cell sorting. Peripheral blood from monozygotic twin pairs who were concordant or discordant for inflammatory bowel disease underwent deep TCRalpha and TCRbeta repertoire profiling using unique molecular barcoding. For every twin pair, smoking habits were documented, and each individual was categorised as a current, former or never smoker. Points on this clonotype: The specificity of this receptor is unknown.

What the work shows at the level of the full study, not this receptor alone: The results gave no support for a single strong signal or clonotype linked to IBD. TCRbeta repertoire diversity, by inverse Simpson index, was decreased in IBD patients compared with their healthy co-twins. IBD patients shared fewer clonotypes with other individuals than healthy twins did, most markedly in patients showing signs of disease activity. Repertoire similarity did not differ between concordant and discordant twins, which could be due to limited statistical power. Distinction between different T cell subtypes could not be achieved in the analysis. Because patients were on differing immunosuppressive treatments, the repertoires may have picked up extra background noise and inter-individual variability.

Inclusive of the bounding cysteine and phenylalanine, the CDR3 is 13 residues long. Nucleotide data are not available. CDR1 MNHNS and CDR2 SASEGT were looked up in the germline V gene. Receptor amplification or capture employed 5' RACE. For each TCR library, 3,000 to 3,500 ng of total RNA was used. For each sample, cDNA synthesis was carried out in eight separate reactions using SMARTScribe reverse transcriptase. Unique molecular identifiers containing a 6-nucleotide sample barcode were introduced through template switching during cDNA synthesis. Two nested PCRs of about 15 and 9 cycles amplified the TCRalpha and TCRbeta cDNA, and bead purification followed each PCR. Before amplification, the cDNA was treated with uracil DNA-glycosylase and purified using the QIAquick PCR purification kit. The second PCR was the step at which Illumina TruSeq-compatible adapters and sample-specific barcodes were added. TapeStation and Qubit were used to check library quality and concentration, and 5 ng of each library was pooled. Pooled libraries were sequenced on an Illumina HiSeq2500 single-index Rapid Run with 2 x 100 bp reads and custom sequencing primers. The source study handled its data this way. UMI-based consensus assembly with MiGEC version 1.2.6 was used to correct PCR and sequencing errors. MiXCR version 2.1.1 was used to carry out V(D)J alignment, clonotype assembly and CDR3 extraction. Normalisation of gene usage, clonotype sharing and MAIT/NKT TCR abundance was achieved by analysing the top 1000, 10 000 and 20 000 clonotypes per sample. Diversity was computed as the inverse Simpson index with the vegan R package after downsampling to 27 000 UMIs. Statistical testing used paired Mann-Whitney U tests on the discordant twin pairs and applied Benjamini-Hochberg correction for multiple testing. One entry per CDR3 protein sequence results from the TCRdb reprocessing of the reads, with DNA left out. The V and J calls were determined by TCRdb, not by the authors. This sample's table contains more than 75,000 distinct CDR3 sequences. The top ten clonotypes cover approximately 7% of the sample.

What was sequenced was blood. The sequence came from a human donor with ulcerative colitis or Crohn's disease, or a healthy co-twin of an affected twin (not recorded which). The sequence is built from TRBV6-1 and TRBJ1-5. CDR3 protein: CASSQGLVQPQHF.